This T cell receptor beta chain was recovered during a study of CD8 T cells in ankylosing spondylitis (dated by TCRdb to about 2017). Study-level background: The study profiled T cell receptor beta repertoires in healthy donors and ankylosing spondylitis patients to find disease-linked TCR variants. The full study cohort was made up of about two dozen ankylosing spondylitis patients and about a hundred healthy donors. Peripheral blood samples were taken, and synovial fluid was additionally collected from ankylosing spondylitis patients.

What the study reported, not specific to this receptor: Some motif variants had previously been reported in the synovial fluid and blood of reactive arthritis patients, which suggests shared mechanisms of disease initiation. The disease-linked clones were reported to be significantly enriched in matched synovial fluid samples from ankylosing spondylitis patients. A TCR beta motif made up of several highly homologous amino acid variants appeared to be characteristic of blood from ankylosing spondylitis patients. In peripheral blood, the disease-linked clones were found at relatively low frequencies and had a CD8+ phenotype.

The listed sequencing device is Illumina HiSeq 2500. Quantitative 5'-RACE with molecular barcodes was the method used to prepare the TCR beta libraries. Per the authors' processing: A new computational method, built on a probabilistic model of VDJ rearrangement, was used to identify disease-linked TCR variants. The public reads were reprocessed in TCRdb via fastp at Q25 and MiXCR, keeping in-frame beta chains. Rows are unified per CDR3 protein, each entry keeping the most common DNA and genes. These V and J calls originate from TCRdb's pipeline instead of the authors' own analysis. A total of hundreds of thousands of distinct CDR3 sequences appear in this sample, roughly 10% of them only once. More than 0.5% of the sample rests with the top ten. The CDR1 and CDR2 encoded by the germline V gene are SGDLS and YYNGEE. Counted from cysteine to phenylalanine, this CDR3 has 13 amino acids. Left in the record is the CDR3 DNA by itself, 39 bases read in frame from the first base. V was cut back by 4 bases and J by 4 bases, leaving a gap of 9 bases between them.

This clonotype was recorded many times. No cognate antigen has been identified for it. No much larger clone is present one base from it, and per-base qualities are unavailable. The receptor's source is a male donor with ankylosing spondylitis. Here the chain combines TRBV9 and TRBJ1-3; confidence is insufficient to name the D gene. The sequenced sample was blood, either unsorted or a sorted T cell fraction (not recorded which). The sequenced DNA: TGTGCCAGCAGCTCTGGAGGAGGAAACACCATATATTTT. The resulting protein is CASSSGGGNTIYF.